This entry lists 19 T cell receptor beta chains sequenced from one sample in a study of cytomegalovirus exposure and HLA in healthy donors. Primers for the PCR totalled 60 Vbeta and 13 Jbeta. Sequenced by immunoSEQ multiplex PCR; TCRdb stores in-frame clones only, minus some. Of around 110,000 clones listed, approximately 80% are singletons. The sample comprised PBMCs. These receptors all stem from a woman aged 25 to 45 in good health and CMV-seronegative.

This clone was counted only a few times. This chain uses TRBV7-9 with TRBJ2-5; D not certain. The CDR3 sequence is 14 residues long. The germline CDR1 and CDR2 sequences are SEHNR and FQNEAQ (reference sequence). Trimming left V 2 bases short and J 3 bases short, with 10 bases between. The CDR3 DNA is TGTGCCAGCAGCTTAAAATCAGGCGAAGAGACCCAGTACTTC. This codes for CASSLKSGEETQYF. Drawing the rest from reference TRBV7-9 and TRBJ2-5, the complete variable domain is DTGVSQNPRHKITKRGQNVTFRCDPISEHNRLYWYRQTLGQGPEFLTYFQNEAQLEKSRLLSDRFSAERPKGSFSTLEIQRTEQGDSAMYLCASSLKSGEETQYFGPGTRLLVL.

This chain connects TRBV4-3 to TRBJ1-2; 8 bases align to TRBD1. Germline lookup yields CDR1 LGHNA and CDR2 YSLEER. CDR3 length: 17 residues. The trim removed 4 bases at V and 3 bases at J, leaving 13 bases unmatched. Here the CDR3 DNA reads TGCGCCAGCAGCCGAACATGGACAGGGAAGGGGGACTATGGCTACACCTTC. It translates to CASSRTWTGKGDYGYTF.

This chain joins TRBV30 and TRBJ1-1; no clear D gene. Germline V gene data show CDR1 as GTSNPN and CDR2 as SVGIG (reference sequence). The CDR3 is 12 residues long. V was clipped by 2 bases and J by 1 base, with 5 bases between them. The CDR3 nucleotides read TGTGCCTGGAGTCCCGGGAACACTGAAGCTTTCTTT. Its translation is CAWSPGNTEAFF.

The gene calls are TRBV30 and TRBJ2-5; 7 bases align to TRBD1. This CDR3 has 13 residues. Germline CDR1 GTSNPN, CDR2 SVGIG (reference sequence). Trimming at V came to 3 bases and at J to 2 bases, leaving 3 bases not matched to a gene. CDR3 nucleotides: TGTGCCTGGAGGGGGGACAGTCAAGAGACCCAGTACTTC. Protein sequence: CAWRGDSQETQYF.

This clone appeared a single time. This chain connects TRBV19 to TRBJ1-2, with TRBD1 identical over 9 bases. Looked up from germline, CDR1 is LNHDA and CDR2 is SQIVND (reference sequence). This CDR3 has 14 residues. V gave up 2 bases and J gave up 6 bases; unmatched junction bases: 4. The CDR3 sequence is CASSIPGQGHGYTF. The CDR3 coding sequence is TGTGCCAGTAGTATACCGGGACAGGGACATGGCTACACCTTC.

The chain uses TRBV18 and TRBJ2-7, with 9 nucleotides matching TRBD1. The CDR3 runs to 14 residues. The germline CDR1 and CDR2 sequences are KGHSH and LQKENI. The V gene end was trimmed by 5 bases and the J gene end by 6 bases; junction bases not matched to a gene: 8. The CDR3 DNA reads TGTGCCAGCTCAGTCGACAGGGGGTCAGGCGAGCAGTACTTC. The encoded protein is CASSVDRGSGEQYF.

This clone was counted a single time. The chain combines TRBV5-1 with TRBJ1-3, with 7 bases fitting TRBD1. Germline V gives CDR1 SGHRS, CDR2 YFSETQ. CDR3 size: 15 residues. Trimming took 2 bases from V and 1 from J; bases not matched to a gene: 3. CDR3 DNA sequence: TGCGCCAGCAGCTTTGAACAGGGGTCTGGAAACACCATATATTTT. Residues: CASSFEQGSGNTIYF.

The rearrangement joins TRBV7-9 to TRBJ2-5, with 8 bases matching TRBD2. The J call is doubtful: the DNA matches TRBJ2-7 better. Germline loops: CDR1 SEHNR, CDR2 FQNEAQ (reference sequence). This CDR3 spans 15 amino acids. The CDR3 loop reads CASSPPFREGSEQYF. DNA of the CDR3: TGTGCCAGCAGCCCCCCCTTCCGGGAGGGGAGCGAGCAGTACTTC.

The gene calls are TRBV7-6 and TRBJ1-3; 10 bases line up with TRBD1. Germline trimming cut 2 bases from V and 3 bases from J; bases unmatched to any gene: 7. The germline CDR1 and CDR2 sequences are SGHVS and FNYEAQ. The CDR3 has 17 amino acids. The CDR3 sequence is CASSLSGTGDFGNTIYF. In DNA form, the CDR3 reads TGTGCCAGCAGCTTATCCGGGACAGGGGATTTTGGAAACACCATATATTTT.

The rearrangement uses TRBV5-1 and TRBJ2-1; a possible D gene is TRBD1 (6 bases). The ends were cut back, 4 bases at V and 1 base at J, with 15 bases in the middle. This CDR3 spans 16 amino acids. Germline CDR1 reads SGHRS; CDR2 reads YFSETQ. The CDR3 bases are TGCGCCAGCAGCACTGATACAGGGAGTTCCTACAATGAGCAGTTCTTC. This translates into CASSTDTGSSYNEQFF.

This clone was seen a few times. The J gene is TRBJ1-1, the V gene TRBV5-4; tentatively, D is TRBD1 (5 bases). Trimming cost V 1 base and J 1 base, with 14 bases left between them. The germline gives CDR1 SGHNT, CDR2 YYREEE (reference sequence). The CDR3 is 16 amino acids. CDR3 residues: CASSLFAGPSNTEAFF. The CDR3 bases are TGTGCCAGCAGCTTGTTTGCAGGGCCCTCGAACACTGAAGCTTTCTTT.

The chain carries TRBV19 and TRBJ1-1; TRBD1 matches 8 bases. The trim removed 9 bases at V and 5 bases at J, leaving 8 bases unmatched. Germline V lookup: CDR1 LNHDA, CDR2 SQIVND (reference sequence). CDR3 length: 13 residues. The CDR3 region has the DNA TGTGCCAGCAGGGGGCTGTATGCGACTGAAGCTTTCTTT. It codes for CASRGLYATEAFF.

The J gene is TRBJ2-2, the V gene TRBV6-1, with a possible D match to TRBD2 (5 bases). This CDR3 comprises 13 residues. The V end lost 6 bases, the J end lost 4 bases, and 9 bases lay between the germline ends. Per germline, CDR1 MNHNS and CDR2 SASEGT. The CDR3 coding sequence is TGTGCCAGCAGGGGAGATTTCACCGGGGAGCTGTTTTTT. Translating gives CASRGDFTGELFF.

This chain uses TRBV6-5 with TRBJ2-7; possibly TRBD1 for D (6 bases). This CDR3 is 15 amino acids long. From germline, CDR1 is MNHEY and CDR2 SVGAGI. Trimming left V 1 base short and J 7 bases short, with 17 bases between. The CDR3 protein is CASSYFRQVRREQYF. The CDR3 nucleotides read TGTGCCAGCAGTTACTTCCGACAGGTACGTAGAGAGCAGTACTTC.

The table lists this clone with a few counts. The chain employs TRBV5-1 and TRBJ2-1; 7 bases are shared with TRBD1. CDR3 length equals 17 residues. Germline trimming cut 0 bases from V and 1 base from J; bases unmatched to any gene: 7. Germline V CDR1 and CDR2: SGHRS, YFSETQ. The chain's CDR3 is CASSLDIGGFSYNEQFF. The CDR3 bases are TGCGCCAGCAGCTTGGATATAGGGGGCTTTTCCTACAATGAGCAGTTCTTC.

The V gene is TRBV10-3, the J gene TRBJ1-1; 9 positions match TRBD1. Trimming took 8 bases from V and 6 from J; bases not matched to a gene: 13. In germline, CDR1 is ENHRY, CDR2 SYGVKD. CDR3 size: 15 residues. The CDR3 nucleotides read TGTGCCATCTCTGAAGGAGTGGACAGGGGAGCTGAAGCTTTCTTT. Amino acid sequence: CAISEGVDRGAEAFF.

The CDR3, as DNA: TGTGCCAGCAGTTTGGGACAGAGTCTAGGCGAAGCTTTCTTT. Translation gives CASSLGQSLGEAFF. This chain uses TRBV28 with TRBJ1-1; 7 nucleotides align to TRBD1. This CDR3 region has 14 residues. CDR1 MDHEN and CDR2 SYDVKM come from the germline V gene. The V gene end was trimmed by 3 bases and the J gene end by 8 bases; junction bases not matched to a gene: 9.

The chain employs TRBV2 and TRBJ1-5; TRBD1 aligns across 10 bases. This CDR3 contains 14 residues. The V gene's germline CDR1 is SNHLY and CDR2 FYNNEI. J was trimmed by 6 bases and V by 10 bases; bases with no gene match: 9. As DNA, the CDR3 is TGTGCCACTAACCGGGACAGGGGCGGTCAGCCCCAGCATTTT. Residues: CATNRDRGGQPQHF.

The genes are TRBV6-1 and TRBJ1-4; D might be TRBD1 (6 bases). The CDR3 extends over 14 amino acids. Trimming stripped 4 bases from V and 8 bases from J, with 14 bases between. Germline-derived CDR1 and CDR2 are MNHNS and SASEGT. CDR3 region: CASSGTWDMEKLFF. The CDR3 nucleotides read TGTGCCAGCAGTGGAACGTGGGACATGGAAAAACTGTTTTTT.